This T cell receptor (beta chain) comes out of a study of T cell responses to AZD1222 COVID-19 vaccine. This clone came up once. Its antigen is not known. The table came from immunoSEQ multiplex PCR; TCRdb's copy has only in-frame clones and leaves some out. This sample has approximately 84,000 clones; 80% to 90% occur once, and the top ten carry less than 11%. CDR1 is MDHEN and CDR2 is SYDVKM in the germline V gene. The germline V and J ends were trimmed by 3 bases and 3 bases, with 11 bases remaining between them. The CDR3 contains 14 residues. General study points: Vaccine-associated CD4 TCRs ranged over spike, dominating at 160-218 and 743-854. Baseline seropositivity occurred in only a handful of AZD1222 recipients. Rises in breadth and depth of Spike-specific TCRs came after two AZD1222 doses.

Specimen: peripheral blood, collected 28 days after the second AZD1222 dose. This chain uses TRBV28 with TRBJ1-2; no clear D gene. This TCR was sampled from an adult who received the AZD1222 COVID-19 vaccine. CDR3 DNA: TGTGCCAGCAGTTTGCCCTTTATGGACTATGGCTACACCTTC. It is translated as CASSLPFMDYGYTF.